This T cell receptor (beta chain) appears in the sequencing data of a study of T-cell reconstitution after alpha-beta-depleted transplantation in children (dated by TCRdb to between 2015 and 2016). The study in broad terms: The study quantitatively tracked T-cell immune reconstitution after TCRalphabeta/CD19-depleted allogeneic hematopoietic cell transplantation in children using TCR repertoire profiling. The full study reports these points: The frequencies of hyperexpanded clones fell over the following months, and after one year, T-cell counts and TCRbeta diversity were mostly attributed to newly produced T cells. The high TCRbeta diversity at day 60 in some patients was ascribed to recipient T cells and intrathymic progenitors that had survived conditioning. The apparently early recovery of alphabetaT-cell counts about two months after transplant reportedly depended on only several hundred rapidly expanded clones that came from non-depleted graft cells.

A word on this clonotype: It lacks a known antigen. No base-level quality is on record; no much larger clone is a single base apart.

The meaning of the sample's treatment or condition label: allogeneic hematopoietic cell transplantation with graft depleted of TCRalphabeta T cells and CD19 B cells. TCRalphabeta/CD19-depleted allogeneic hematopoietic cell grafts were given to the transplant recipients, all of whom were children. Library creation used PCR. Sequenced using an Illumina HiSeq 2500. TCR libraries were prepared with molecular barcoding, using unique molecular identifiers to normalize TCRbeta repertoire quantification. Clones were called with MiXCR by TCRdb after fastp trimmed the public reads at Q25, and only in-frame beta chains were retained. Entries are consolidated by CDR3 protein sequence, retaining the most common genes and DNA. This sample lists 800,000 to 1,000,000 distinct CDR3 sequences; about 30% were detected once. The biggest ten clones account for more than 25% of the sample. From a lookup of the germline V gene, CDR1 and CDR2 are SGHTA and FQGNSA. The CDR3 runs 13 amino acids, cysteine and phenylalanine included. Of all the DNA, just the CDR3 is kept, 39 bases in frame from base 1. V is clipped by 3 bases and J by 9 bases, and the sequence between their germline boundaries is 12 bases long.

The sequence was obtained from a boy in the first two years of life who had a stem cell transplant for SCID, so the T cells may come from the graft donor. The chain is made from TRBV7-2 and TRBJ2-1; TRBD2 could be the D gene, as 6 bases match. Sample: PBMCs, mostly from graft donor cells, taken 360 days after TCRalphabeta/CD19-depleted stem cell transplant. The CDR3: CASSFGGTREQFF. The nucleotide sequence reads as follows: TGTGCCAGCAGCTTCGGGGGTACACGTGAGCAGTTCTTC.